The rows below give T cell receptor beta chains drawn from one sample of a study of blood T cell repertoires in COVID-19. Produced via immunoSEQ multiplex PCR; TCRdb's table is partial and in-frame only. Altogether nearly 200,000 clones are present, around four fifths being singletons, with the ten largest covering approximately 0.99%. Sequencing was done on a sample of peripheral blood. The receptors come from a man in his 60s with COVID-19, enrolled during active disease. Each CDR3 is given with its conserved first and last residue. D genes are given only for firm matches. Only some rows state a clone size, as once, few, many or a class for expanded clones.

D,V,J,size,DNA,CDR3
NA,TRBV7-9,TRBJ1-1,once,TGTGCCAGCAGCTCCGGTCTCCAGGGGCACACTGAAGCTTTCTTT,CASSSGLQGHTEAFF
NA,TRBV6-2/TRBV6-3,TRBJ1-4,NA,TGTGCCAGCAGTTACTCCTGGGGCGCAGGTGAAAAACTGTTTTTT,CASSYSWGAGEKLFF
NA,TRBV27,TRBJ1-1,NA,TGTGCCAGCAGTTTTGGGGGGGGGACTGAAGCTTTCTTT,CASSFGGGTEAFF
TRBD1,TRBV19,TRBJ1-2,NA,TGTGCCAGTAGTTCCCGAGGGGGCAGATCAGTCTATGGCTACACCTTC,CASSSRGGRSVYGYTF
NA,TRBV2,TRBJ1-1,NA,TGTGCCAGCAGTGAAGACAGACCCACTGAAGCTTTCTTT,CASSEDRPTEAFF
NA,TRBV3-1/TRBV3-2,TRBJ1-3,NA,TGTGCCAGCAGCCATACCGGGTTCTCTGGAAACACCATATATTTT,CASSHTGFSGNTIYF
NA,TRBV19,TRBJ2-1,once,TGTGCCAGTACTAGGGCACTAGGCATAGGCAATGAGCAGTTCTTC,CASTRALGIGNEQFF
NA,TRBV7-9,TRBJ2-2,NA,TGTGCCAGCAGCTCAAGGGGGGGTAACACCGGGGAGCTGTTTTTT,CASSSRGGNTGELFF
NA,TRBV6-5,TRBJ2-7,NA,TGTGCCAGCAGTTACTCCGGGGGGCATTCCTACGAGCAGTACTTC,CASSYSGGHSYEQYF
NA,TRBV18,TRBJ1-2,NA,TGTGCCAGCACACCAAATGGGCAGGCGAACTATGGCTACACCTTC,CASTPNGQANYGYTF
TRBD1,TRBV6-4,TRBJ1-6,NA,TGTGCCAGCAGAGATACCGACAGGGACTCTAATTCACCCCTCCACTTT,CASRDTDRDSNSPLHF
TRBD1,TRBV7-2,TRBJ1-5,NA,TGTGCCAGCAGCTGGGGGACAGGGAGGGTTCAGCCCCAGCATTTT,CASSWGTGRVQPQHF
TRBD2,TRBV7-8,TRBJ2-1,NA,TGTGCCAGCAGCTTAGAGGGTGCTAGCGGGAGGTTTGAGCAGTTCTTC,CASSLEGASGRFEQFF
NA,TRBV6-6,TRBJ1-5,NA,TGTGCCAGCCGCCTAGATAGCAATCAGCCCCAGCATTTT,CASRLDSNQPQHF
NA,TRBV3-1/TRBV3-2,TRBJ2-5,NA,TGTGCCAGCAGCCTTCGGAGCGGAGAGGCGCGGGAGACCCAGTACTTC,CASSLRSGEARETQYF
TRBD2,TRBV5-1,TRBJ2-7,once,TGCGCCAGCAGCTTGACTAGCGGGAGTCACGAGCAGTACTTC,CASSLTSGSHEQYF
NA,TRBV3-1/TRBV3-2,TRBJ1-3,NA,TGTGCCAGCAGCCCCCGTGGAGGGGCTACCTCTGGAAACACCATATATTTT,CASSPRGGATSGNTIYF
TRBD1,TRBV4-2,TRBJ1-2,NA,TGTGCCAGCAGCCAAGCCCTGCCTTTAGGAGGGGGCAATGGCTACACCTTC,CASSQALPLGGGNGYTF
NA,TRBV18,TRBJ1-1,few,TGTGCCAGCTCAGTACAGATCATGAACACTGAAGCTTTCTTT,CASSVQIMNTEAFF
NA,TRBV21-1,TRBJ1-1,NA,NA,CARSVGTGISF
NA,TRBV6-5,TRBJ1-2,NA,TGTGCCAGCAGTTACTTAGCTAACTATGGCTACACCTTC,CASSYLANYGYTF
NA,TRBV28,TRBJ2-5,NA,TGTGCCAGCAGCATGGGCGGGATAGAGACCCAGTACTTC,CASSMGGIETQYF
TRBD1,TRBV7-2,TRBJ1-2,NA,TGTGCCAGCAGTTTCGACAGGGGGCTTGGTGGCTACACCTTC,CASSFDRGLGGYTF
NA,TRBV29-1,TRBJ2-4,NA,TGCAGCGTTGCCATCTATAACATTCAGTACTTC,CSVAIYNIQYF
TRBD1,TRBV9,TRBJ1-6,NA,TGTGCCAGCAGCGTCGGACAGGGGCGCTCACCCCTCCACTTT,CASSVGQGRSPLHF
TRBD1,TRBV20-1,TRBJ1-2,NA,TGCAGTGCTAGTGAACCGGGACAGCGTAACTATGGCTACACCTTC,CSASEPGQRNYGYTF
NA,TRBV6-1,TRBJ1-5,NA,TGTGCCAGCAGTGAGAACTCGTCAAATCAGCCCCAGCATTTT,CASSENSSNQPQHF
TRBD2,TRBV30,TRBJ2-7,NA,TGTGCCTGGAGAGCCGGGACTAGCGTTCCCGAGCAGTACTTC,CAWRAGTSVPEQYF
TRBD1,TRBV2,TRBJ1-5,NA,TGTGCCAGCGGATTGGGACAGGGTAATCAGCCCCAGCATTTT,CASGLGQGNQPQHF
NA,TRBV7-2,TRBJ1-1,NA,TGTGCCAGCAGCCAACTACAAGGTACTGAAGCTTTCTTT,CASSQLQGTEAFF
NA,TRBV9,TRBJ1-3,few,TGTGCCAGTTCCCCCGGGACATTGCTCGGAAACACCATATATTTT,CASSPGTLLGNTIYF
TRBD1,TRBV4-2,TRBJ2-6,NA,TGTGCCAGCAGCCCGACAGGGGGCTCTGGGGCCAACGTCCTGACTTTC,CASSPTGGSGANVLTF
NA,TRBV11-2,TRBJ1-1,NA,TGTGCCAGCAGACTGAGGTGGAACACTGAAGCTTTCTTT,CASRLRWNTEAFF
NA,TRBV10-1,TRBJ2-7,NA,TGCGCCAGCAGTGAGTCCAGGCAGGGGGAGCAGTACTTC,CASSESRQGEQYF
NA,TRBV18,TRBJ2-1,once,TGTGCCAGCTCACCACCGTCTTTACAGAATGAGCAGTTCTTC,CASSPPSLQNEQFF
NA,TRBV11-2,TRBJ2-3,NA,TGTGCCAGCAGCTCCCGGAGGGGGGGGCGAGGCACAGATACGCAGTATTTT,CASSSRRGGRGTDTQYF
NA,TRBV28,TRBJ1-1,NA,TGTGCCAGCAGTTTACAGAACACTGAAGCTTTCTTT,CASSLQNTEAFF
TRBD2,TRBV5-1,TRBJ2-1,NA,TGCGCCAGCAGCTCCAGCGGGAGTAGCTACAATGAGCAGTTCTTC,CASSSSGSSYNEQFF
TRBD2,TRBV29-1,TRBJ2-2,NA,TGCAGCGCCGGGGGGAGCACCGGGGAGCTGTTTTTT,CSAGGSTGELFF
NA,TRBV28,TRBJ1-1,once,TGTGCCAGCAGGCTAGTCCTGAACACTGAAGCTTTCTTT,CASRLVLNTEAFF
NA,TRBV3-1/TRBV3-2,TRBJ2-3,NA,TGTGCCAGCAGCCAAGATGAAAACAGGGTAAGCACAGATACGCAGTATTTT,CASSQDENRVSTDTQYF
NA,TRBV29-1,TRBJ1-6,NA,TGCAGCGTTGGGGGGGGGAACGGCAATTCACCCCTCCACTTT,CSVGGGNGNSPLHF
TRBD1,TRBV7-8,TRBJ1-3,once,TGTGCCAGCAGCCCGACACAGGGACAGACTGGAAACACCATATATTTT,CASSPTQGQTGNTIYF
TRBD1,TRBV2,TRBJ2-7,NA,TGTGCCAGCAGTGAAGCGGGACAGGGGCTCGACGAGCAGTACTTC,CASSEAGQGLDEQYF
NA,TRBV7-9,TRBJ2-7,NA,TGTGCCAGCAGCTTATTTTCCGTAGAGGGGGACTACGAGCAGTACTTC,CASSLFSVEGDYEQYF
TRBD1,TRBV28,TRBJ1-6,NA,TGTGCCAGCAGTTCGGGACAGTATAATTCACCCCTCCACTTT,CASSSGQYNSPLHF
TRBD1,TRBV18,TRBJ1-2,NA,TGTGCCAGCTCGTCCGGGACAGGGATGCCTGGCTACACCTTC,CASSSGTGMPGYTF
NA,TRBV6-5,TRBJ1-1,once,TGTGCCAGCAGTTACTCGGGGCGGGGGCTCACTGAAGCTTTCTTT,CASSYSGRGLTEAFF
NA,TRBV7-8,TRBJ1-2,NA,TGTGCCAGCAGCTTTTTTACGTTAGCTAACTATGGCTACACCTTC,CASSFFTLANYGYTF
NA,TRBV11-2,TRBJ2-7,NA,TGTGCCAGCAGCTTAGTTCGTGGCAGTACCTACGAGCAGTACTTC,CASSLVRGSTYEQYF
TRBD1,TRBV18,TRBJ1-1,NA,TGTGCCAGCGCTCGTGATGACAGGGCGAACACTGAAGCTTTCTTT,CASARDDRANTEAFF
NA,TRBV12-5,TRBJ2-1,NA,TGTGCTAGTGGTTTGAGCGGGTCAAATGAGCAGTTCTTC,CASGLSGSNEQFF
NA,TRBV6-5,TRBJ2-7,NA,TGTGCCACCCTGAACCTGGGACAAGCCTACGAGCAGTACTTC,CATLNLGQAYEQYF
NA,TRBV15,TRBJ1-5,NA,TGTGCCACCAGCAGAGATCGGGGTTTCAATCAGCCCCAGCATTTT,CATSRDRGFNQPQHF
NA,TRBV29-1,TRBJ2-3,NA,TGCAGCGTTGGGAGTCCCCCGGAGGCAAGCACAGATACGCAGTATTTT,CSVGSPPEASTDTQYF
TRBD1,TRBV10-3,TRBJ1-4,few,TGTGCCATCAGTGAGGGGCAGGGGGCAAGTGAAAAACTGTTTTTT,CAISEGQGASEKLFF
NA,TRBV15,TRBJ1-3,NA,TGTGCCACCAGCAGAGAAAGAGGGCCAGGAAACACCATATATTTT,CATSRERGPGNTIYF